Listed below are T cell receptor beta chains from one sample, sequenced in a study of blood T cell repertoires in COVID-19. Clones were read by immunoSEQ multiplex PCR, and TCRdb kept only the in-frame ones, dropping some. Among approximately 300,000 clones listed, around 89% were seen once. Input material: peripheral blood. All receptors come from a woman in her forties with COVID-19, enrolled during active disease. CDR3s include the opening cysteine and the closing phenylalanine or tryptophan. A D gene is named only where the DNA matches it firmly. Size is omitted from some rows. Given values are once, few, many or a class for expanded clones.

J gene	clone size	V gene	D gene	CDR3 protein	CDR3 DNA
TRBJ1-4	-	TRBV18	-	CASSPPGLGREKLFF	TGTGCCAGCTCACCACCGGGACTCGGACGGGAAAAACTGTTTTTT
TRBJ1-2	few	TRBV27	TRBD1	CASRRPGQDYGYTF	TGTGCCAGCAGACGTCCGGGACAGGACTATGGCTACACCTTC
TRBJ1-1	-	TRBV19	TRBD1	CASSRTGMNTEAFF	TGTGCCAGTAGTCGGACAGGGATGAACACTGAAGCTTTCTTT
TRBJ1-6	-	TRBV9	-	CASSVVDKNSPLHF	TGTGCCAGCAGCGTAGTGGACAAGAATTCACCCCTCCACTTT
TRBJ2-5	-	TRBV9	-	CASSVQGEETQYF	TGTGCCAGCAGCGTACAGGGCGAGGAGACCCAGTACTTC
TRBJ2-5	-	TRBV5-1	-	CASSLSPSGQETQYF	TGCGCCAGCAGCTTGAGCCCCTCGGGACAAGAGACCCAGTACTTC
TRBJ1-1	-	TRBV2	TRBD1	CASSSTGVVTEAFF	TGTGCCAGCAGTTCGACAGGGGTTGTCACTGAAGCTTTCTTT
TRBJ2-3	-	TRBV7-6	TRBD2	CASSLRTSGTLSTDTQYF	TGTGCCAGCAGCTTACGGACTAGCGGGACCCTGAGCACAGATACGCAGTATTTT
TRBJ1-5	-	TRBV5-6	-	CASSLAGQAPRPQHF	TGTGCCAGCAGCTTGGCGGGACAAGCTCCTAGGCCCCAGCATTTT
TRBJ2-7	-	TRBV5-1	TRBD2	CASSTSSGGYEEQYF	TGCGCCAGCAGTACTTCTAGCGGGGGGTACGAAGAGCAGTACTTC
TRBJ2-5	-	TRBV28	TRBD1	CASSLRDRGVRETQYF	TGTGCCAGCAGTTTGAGGGACAGGGGGGTTCGGGAGACCCAGTACTTC
TRBJ2-7	-	TRBV30	-	CAWSGMYEQYF	TGTGCCTGGAGTGGTATGTACGAGCAGTACTTC
TRBJ2-7	-	TRBV6-5	-	CASSYSAGLNSYEQYF	TGTGCCAGCAGTTACTCGGCGGGACTCAACAGCTACGAGCAGTACTTC
TRBJ2-1	-	TRBV28	-	CASSFPLEPDSSYNEQFF	TGTGCCAGCAGTTTCCCCCTTGAGCCCGATAGCTCCTACAATGAGCAGTTCTTC
TRBJ2-2	-	TRBV10-3	-	CAIAGGRHTGELFF	TGTGCCATCGCCGGAGGGCGGCACACCGGGGAGCTGTTTTTT
TRBJ1-2	-	TRBV28	TRBD1	CASSLSSWPGQGNGYTF	TGTGCCAGCAGTCTATCGTCCTGGCCGGGACAGGGAAATGGCTACACCTTC
TRBJ2-7	few	TRBV7-9	TRBD2	CASSSGGTVYEQYF	TGTGCCAGCAGCTCCGGGGGGACGGTTTACGAGCAGTACTTC
TRBJ1-2	-	TRBV19	-	CASSKGYQGNYGYTF	TGTGCCAGTAGTAAGGGATACCAGGGGAACTATGGCTACACCTTC
TRBJ2-3	-	TRBV6-4	TRBD2	CASSKLAGTAGDTQYF	TGTGCCAGCAGTAAACTAGCGGGGACCGCTGGAGATACGCAGTATTTT
TRBJ1-2	-	TRBV5-1	TRBD1	CASSLGDREHGYTF	TGCGCCAGCAGCTTGGGAGACAGGGAGCACGGCTACACCTTC
TRBJ1-1	-	TRBV27	-	CASSFVRETEAFF	TGTGCCAGCAGTTTCGTTAGGGAGACTGAAGCTTTCTTT
TRBJ1-5	-	TRBV21-1	-	CASSKVSRAQPQHF	TGTGCCAGCAGCAAAGTTAGCAGGGCGCAGCCCCAGCATTTT
TRBJ1-6	-	TRBV5-4	TRBD1	CASSPKGQGGIDYNSPLHF	TGTGCCAGCAGCCCTAAAGGACAGGGGGGAATCGATTATAATTCACCCCTCCACTTT
TRBJ1-2	-	TRBV28	-	CASSSRANYGYTF	TGTGCCAGCAGTTCCAGGGCTAACTATGGCTACACCTTC
TRBJ2-5	-	TRBV9	TRBD1	CASSVGGQGAVETQYF	TGTGCCAGCAGCGTAGGGGGACAGGGGGCGGTGGAGACCCAGTACTTC
TRBJ2-4	-	TRBV5-1	TRBD2	CASSQSSGSIPKNIQYF	TGCGCCAGCAGCCAAAGTAGCGGGAGTATCCCCAAAAACATTCAGTACTTC
TRBJ1-1	-	TRBV12-3/TRBV12-4	-	CASSGGGYEAFF	TGTGCCAGCAGTGGGGGGGGCTATGAGGCTTTCTTT
TRBJ1-3	-	TRBV27	-	CASSFGGSGNTIYF	TGTGCCAGCAGTTTCGGGGGATCTGGAAACACCATATATTTT
TRBJ2-3	-	TRBV15	-	CATSRNPQQADTQYF	TGTGCCACCAGCAGAAACCCCCAACAGGCAGATACGCAGTATTTT
TRBJ2-4	-	TRBV4-3	-	CASSQDGAAPYF	TGCGCCAGCAGCCAAGATGGGGCAGCTCCGTACTTC
TRBJ1-2	-	TRBV19	TRBD1	CAGQGGNYGYTF	TGTGCCGGACAGGGGGGGAACTATGGCTACACCTTC
TRBJ1-5	-	TRBV19	TRBD1	CASTPGGGRPQHF	TGTGCCAGTACCCCAGGGGGCGGGCGGCCCCAGCATTTT
TRBJ1-4	-	TRBV19	-	CASSPRRVPNEKLFF	TGTGCCAGTAGTCCCCGGCGGGTGCCTAATGAAAAACTGTTTTTT
TRBJ1-6	-	TRBV7-6	-	CASSSQDSPLHF	TGTGCCAGCAGCTCACAAGATTCACCCCTCCACTTT
TRBJ2-2	-	TRBV5-5	TRBD2	CASSISGTSGAPNTGELFF	TGTGCCAGCAGCATTTCCGGGACTAGCGGGGCTCCTAACACCGGGGAGCTGTTTTTT
TRBJ1-1	-	TRBV3-1/TRBV3-2	TRBD1	CASSPRDRMNTEAFF	TGTGCCAGCAGCCCAAGGGACAGAATGAACACTGAAGCTTTCTTT
TRBJ2-5	-	TRBV11-2	-	CASSRGGIEETQYF	TGTGCCAGCAGCAGGGGGGGGATAGAAGAGACCCAGTACTTC
TRBJ2-6	-	TRBV15	-	CATSRVEQGPGANVLTF	TGTGCCACCAGCAGAGTAGAACAGGGTCCCGGGGCCAACGTCCTGACTTTC
TRBJ1-2	-	TRBV12-3/TRBV12-4	-	CASTLGGPGYTF	TGTGCCAGCACTCTAGGGGGACCTGGCTACACCTTC
TRBJ2-7	-	TRBV5-1	-	CASSLEEGLYEQYF	TGCGCCAGCAGCTTGGAGGAGGGTCTGTACGAGCAGTACTTC
TRBJ2-3	-	TRBV5-8	-	CASSPSMGTDTQYF	TGTGCCAGCAGCCCTAGTATGGGCACAGATACGCAGTATTTT
TRBJ2-6	-	TRBV7-3	-	CASSLWAGAGPSGANVLTF	TGTGCCAGCAGCTTATGGGCGGGGGCCGGTCCATCTGGGGCCAACGTCCTGACTTTC
TRBJ2-7	-	TRBV6-1	-	CASSEAADYEQYF	TGTGCCAGCAGTGAGGCGGCTGACTACGAGCAGTACTTC
TRBJ2-3	-	TRBV7-7	TRBD2	CASSYGLAATDTQYF	TGTGCTAGCAGCTACGGACTAGCGGCAACAGATACGCAGTATTTT
TRBJ1-2	-	TRBV28	-	CASSLLVPQGSGYTF	TGTGCCAGCAGTTTATTGGTCCCGCAGGGGTCCGGCTACACCTTC
TRBJ1-2	-	TRBV19	-	CASSLSGPANYGYTF	TGTGCCAGTAGTCTCTCAGGTCCAGCTAACTATGGCTACACCTTC
TRBJ2-7	-	TRBV6-5	-	CASVGLYEQYF	TGTGCCAGCGTCGGACTCTACGAGCAGTACTTC
TRBJ1-1	-	TRBV9	-	CASSAQEPGHNTEAFF	TGTGCCAGCAGCGCCCAAGAACCGGGACACAACACTGAAGCTTTCTTT
TRBJ2-1	-	TRBV7-9	-	CASSLREVTNEQFF	TGTGCCAGCAGCTTGAGGGAGGTAACGAATGAGCAGTTCTTC
TRBJ1-6	-	TRBV27	TRBD1	CASSLGTGGISPLHF	TGTGCCAGCAGTCTTGGGACAGGGGGCATTTCACCCCTCCACTTT
TRBJ2-5	-	TRBV29-1	-	CSVDAGWLETQYF	TGCAGCGTTGACGCAGGGTGGTTGGAGACCCAGTACTTC
TRBJ1-3	-	TRBV5-1	-	CASSLGQTLGNTIYF	TGCGCCAGCAGCCTTGGACAGACCCTTGGAAACACCATATATTTT
TRBJ1-5	-	TRBV15	-	CATSRGVLQDWPQHF	TGTGCCACCAGCAGAGGAGTCTTACAGGATTGGCCCCAGCATTTT
TRBJ2-7	-	TRBV5-1	TRBD1	CASSSGDRDYEQYF	TGCGCCAGCAGCTCGGGGGACAGGGACTACGAGCAGTACTTC
TRBJ1-2	-	TRBV2	TRBD1	CASLPGRGEYYGYTF	TGTGCCAGCTTACCTGGCAGGGGGGAATACTATGGCTACACCTTC
TRBJ2-3	-	TRBV19	-	CASSLTDTQYF	TGTGCCAGTAGTCTCACAGATACGCAGTATTTT
TRBJ1-2	-	TRBV6-5	TRBD1	CASTANGQGAAGYTF	TGTGCCAGCACCGCCAACGGACAGGGGGCGGCTGGCTACACCTTC